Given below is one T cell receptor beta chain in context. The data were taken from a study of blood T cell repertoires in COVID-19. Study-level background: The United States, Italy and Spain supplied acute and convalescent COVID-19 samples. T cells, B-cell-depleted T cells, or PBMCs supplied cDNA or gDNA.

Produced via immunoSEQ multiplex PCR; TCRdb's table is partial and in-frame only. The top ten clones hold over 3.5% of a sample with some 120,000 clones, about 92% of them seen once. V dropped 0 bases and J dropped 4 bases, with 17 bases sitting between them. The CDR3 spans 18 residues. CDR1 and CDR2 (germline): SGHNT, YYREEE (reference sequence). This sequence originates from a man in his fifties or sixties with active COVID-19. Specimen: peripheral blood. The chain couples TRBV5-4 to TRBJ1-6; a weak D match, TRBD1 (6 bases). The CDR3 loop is CASSLGGGGSKYNSPLHF. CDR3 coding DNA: TGTGCCAGCAGCTTGGGCGGGGGGGGCTCGAAGTATAATTCACCCCTCCACTTT.